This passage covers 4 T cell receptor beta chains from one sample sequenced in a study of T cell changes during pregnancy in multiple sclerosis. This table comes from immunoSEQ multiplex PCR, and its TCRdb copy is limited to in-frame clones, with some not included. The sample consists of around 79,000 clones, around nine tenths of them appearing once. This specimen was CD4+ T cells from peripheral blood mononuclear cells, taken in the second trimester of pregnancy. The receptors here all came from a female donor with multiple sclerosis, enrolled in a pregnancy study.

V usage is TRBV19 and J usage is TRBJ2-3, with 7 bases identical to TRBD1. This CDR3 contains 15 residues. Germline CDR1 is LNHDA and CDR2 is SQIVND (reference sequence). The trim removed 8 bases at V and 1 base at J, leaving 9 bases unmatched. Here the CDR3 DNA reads TGTGCCAGTGACGACCCTGGGACAGGCACAGATACGCAGTATTTT. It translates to CASDDPGTGTDTQYF. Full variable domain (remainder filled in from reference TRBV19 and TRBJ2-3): DGGITQSPKYLFRKEGQNVTLSCEQNLNHDAMYWYRQDPGQGLRLIYYSQIVNDFQKGDIAEGYSVSREKKESFPLTVTSAQKNPTAFYLCASDDPGTGTDTQYFGPGTRLTVL.

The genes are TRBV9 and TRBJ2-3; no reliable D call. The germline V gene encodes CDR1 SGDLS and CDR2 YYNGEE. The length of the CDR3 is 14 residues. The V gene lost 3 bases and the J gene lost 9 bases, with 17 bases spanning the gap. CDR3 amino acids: CASSAPTPGETQYF. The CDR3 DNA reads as TGTGCCAGCAGCGCCCCGACGCCCGGAGAGACGCAGTATTTT. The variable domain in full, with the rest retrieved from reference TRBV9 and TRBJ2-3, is DSGVTQTPKHLITATGQRVTLRCSPRSGDLSVYWYQQSLDQGLQFLIQYYNGEERAKGNILERFSAQQFPDLHSELNLSSLELGDSALYFCASSAPTPGETQYFGPGTRLTVL.

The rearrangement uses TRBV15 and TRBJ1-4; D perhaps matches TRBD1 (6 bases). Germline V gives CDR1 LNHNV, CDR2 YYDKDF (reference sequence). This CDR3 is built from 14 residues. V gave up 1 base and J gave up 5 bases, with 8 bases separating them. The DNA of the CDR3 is TGTGCCACCAGCAGAGGACAGGCAAATGAAAAACTGTTTTTT. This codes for CATSRGQANEKLFF.

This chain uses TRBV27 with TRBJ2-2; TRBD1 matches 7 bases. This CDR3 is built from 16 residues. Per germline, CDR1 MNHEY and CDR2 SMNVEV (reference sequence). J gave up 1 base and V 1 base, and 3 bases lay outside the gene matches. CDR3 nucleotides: TGTGCCAGCAGTTTATTTGGGACAGTGAACACCGGGGAGCTGTTTTTT. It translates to CASSLFGTVNTGELFF.